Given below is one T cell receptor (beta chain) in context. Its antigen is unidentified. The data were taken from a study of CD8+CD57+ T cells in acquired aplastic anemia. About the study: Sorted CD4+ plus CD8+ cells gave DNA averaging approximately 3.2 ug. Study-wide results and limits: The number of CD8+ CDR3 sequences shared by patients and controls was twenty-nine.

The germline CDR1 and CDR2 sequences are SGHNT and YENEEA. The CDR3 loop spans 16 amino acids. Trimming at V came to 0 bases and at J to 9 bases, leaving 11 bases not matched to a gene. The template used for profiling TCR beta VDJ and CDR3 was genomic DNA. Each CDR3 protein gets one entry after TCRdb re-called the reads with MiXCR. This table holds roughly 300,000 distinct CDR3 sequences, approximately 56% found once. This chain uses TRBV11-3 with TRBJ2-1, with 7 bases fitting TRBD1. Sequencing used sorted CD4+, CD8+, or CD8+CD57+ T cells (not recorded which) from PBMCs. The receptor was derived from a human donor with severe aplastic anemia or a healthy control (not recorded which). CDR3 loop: CASSLDGTVLQSEQFF. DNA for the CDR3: TGTGCCAGCAGCTTAGACGGGACAGTTCTACAATCTGAGCAGTTCTTC.